What follows are 29 T cell receptor beta chains derived from one specimen sequenced in a study of identical twins. Using its own MiXCR run on the 5' RACE reads, TCRdb lists one record per CDR3 protein. The table includes hundreds of thousands of distinct CDR3 sequences, roughly 10% detected once. The sequencing input was memory (CD45RO+) T cells sorted from blood. The receptor source for this set is a woman between 18 and 29 years old in good health.

This clonotype has a handful of counts. The rearrangement joins TRBV6-1 to TRBJ2-5; D uncertain. V was shortened by 6 bases and J by 2 bases, with 13 bases between the two germline ends. Germline V lookup: CDR1 MNHNS, CDR2 SASEGT. CDR3 length: 14 amino acids. CDR3 sequence: CASSPRYSQETQYF. The CDR3 DNA is TGTGCCAGCAGCCCACGTTATTCTCAAGAGACCCAGTACTTC.

The table lists this clonotype with many counts. This chain's CDR3 is CASSLGWDRGPGNEKLFF. The DNA of the CDR3 is TGTGCCAGCAGCTTAGGCTGGGACAGGGGGCCGGGTAATGAAAAACTGTTTTTT. The J gene is TRBJ1-4, the V gene TRBV7-9; TRBD1 matches 12 bases. V gave up 1 base and J gave up 4 bases; unmatched junction bases: 7. Germline values: CDR1 SEHNR, CDR2 FQNEAQ (reference sequence). This CDR3 spans 18 amino acids.

This clonotype was seen at least ten times. The chain combines TRBV20-1 with TRBJ2-7; D may be TRBD2 (6 bases). This CDR3 region has 13 residues. The germline CDR1 and CDR2 sequences are DFQATT and SNEGSKA (reference sequence). The germline V and J ends were trimmed by 6 bases and 2 bases, with 14 bases remaining between them. The CDR3 is CSAPGESTYEQYF. CDR3 sequence (DNA): TGCAGTGCCCCGGGAGAAAGCACCTACGAGCAGTACTTC.

This sequence joins TRBV18 and TRBJ2-4, with D possibly called TRBD1 or TRBD2 (6 bases each). CDR1 and CDR2 from the germline V gene are KGHSH and LQKENI. The CDR3 is 13 residues long. Trimming removed 8 bases from V and 8 bases from J, with 16 bases in between. In nucleotides, the CDR3 is TGTGCCAGCCGCGACGGGGGCCGAGACATTCAGTACTTC. Protein: CASRDGGRDIQYF.

This chain links TRBV6-1 with TRBJ2-2; D is unresolved. The CDR3 has 14 residues. Germline loops: CDR1 MNHNS, CDR2 SASEGT. CDR3 bases: TGTGCAAGTTGTCTGGGGTACGGCACCGGGGAGCTGTTTTTT. Amino acids: CASCLGYGTGELFF.

The table lists this clonotype with a few counts. The rearrangement links TRBV6-4 to TRBJ2-3, with no clear D. Germline CDR1 MRHNA, CDR2 SNTAGT. The V end lost 0 bases, the J end lost 3 bases, and 7 bases lay between the germline ends. This CDR3 has 14 residues. In nucleotides, the CDR3 is TGTGCCAGCAGTGACTCGTGGACGACAGATACGCAGTATTTT. This gives the protein CASSDSWTTDTQYF.

The chain couples TRBV20-1 to TRBJ1-1; 9 nucleotides align to TRBD1. Germline CDR1 DFQATT, CDR2 SNEGSKA (reference sequence). After removal of 4 bases from V and 4 bases from J, the junction contained 7 bases not matched to a gene. This CDR3 is 14 amino acids long. CDR3 sequence reads: CSAIGQGKGTEAFF. The DNA of the CDR3 is TGCAGTGCTATTGGACAGGGGAAGGGCACTGAAGCTTTCTTT.

This chain links TRBV19 with TRBJ2-3, with 10 bases fitting TRBD2. CDR3 length equals 18 residues. CDR1 and CDR2 from the germline V gene are LNHDA and SQIVND (reference sequence). V dropped 5 bases and J dropped 0; count of bases not matched to a gene: 11. CDR3 in DNA: TGTGCCAGTAGTCTAACTACCACTAGCGGGACTAGCACAGATACGCAGTATTTT. Translated, it gives CASSLTTTSGTSTDTQYF.

This clonotype was picked up a small number of times. The gene calls are TRBV11-3 and TRBJ1-1; D gene uncertain. Germline values: CDR1 SGHNT, CDR2 YENEEA. V was cut by 1 base and J by 4 bases, with 10 bases left in between. The CDR3 spans 14 residues. This CDR3 reads CASSLVGLSTEAFF. CDR3 nucleotide sequence: TGTGCCAGCAGCTTAGTTGGGCTTAGCACTGAAGCTTTCTTT.

This clonotype was observed at least ten times. This rearrangement joins TRBV12-3 or TRBV12-4 to TRBJ2-1, with 9 bases identical to TRBD2. The CDR3 has 14 residues. Trimming cost V 7 bases and J 7 bases; bases outside gene matches: 8. CDR3 bases: TGTGCCAGCAATCAGCGGGAGGATCGGAATGAGCAGTTCTTC. Encoded protein: CASNQREDRNEQFF.

J is TRBJ2-2 and V is TRBV12-5, with D possibly called TRBD1 or TRBD2 (5 bases each). V dropped 1 base and J dropped 7 bases, with 13 bases sitting between them. Germline V gives CDR1 LGHNT, CDR2 FRNRAP. The CDR3 totals 15 residues. The CDR3: CASGLASGGGGELFF. CDR3 sequence (DNA): TGTGCTAGTGGTTTGGCCTCCGGTGGGGGCGGGGAGCTGTTTTTT.

This clonotype has a handful of counts. The chain links TRBV6-1 to TRBJ2-7, with D possibly being TRBD1 or TRBD2 (5 bases each). The CDR3 extends over 14 amino acids. Trimming removed 5 bases from V and 3 bases from J, with 14 bases in between. CDR1 is MNHNS and CDR2 is SASEGT in the germline V gene. CDR3 bases: TGTGCCAGCAGTCGAGGGGACCGACTCTACGAGCAGTACTTC. It codes for CASSRGDRLYEQYF.

A few counts support this clonotype. The chain uses TRBV6-1 and TRBJ1-5; possibly TRBD1 for D (6 bases). CDR1 and CDR2 from the germline V gene are MNHNS and SASEGT. The CDR3 extends over 14 amino acids. Trimming removed 7 bases at V and 8 bases at J, with 18 bases between. Here the CDR3 reads CASTGAGAQEPQHF. As DNA, the CDR3 is TGTGCCAGCACGGGAGCGGGGGCTCAGGAGCCCCAGCATTTT.

The rearrangement uses TRBV5-1 and TRBJ2-7; TRBD1 matches 7 bases. V lost 0 bases and J lost 7; bases outside the gene matches: 4. From germline, CDR1 is SGHRS and CDR2 YFSETQ. The CDR3 spans 13 residues. The CDR3 nucleotides read TGCGCCAGCAGCTTGGGACAGGGTCAAGAGCAGTACTTC. Translation gives CASSLGQGQEQYF.

The rearrangement links TRBV7-9 to TRBJ2-5; D is unresolved. The CDR3 consists of 14 residues. Trimming stripped 4 bases from V and 5 bases from J, with 14 bases between. Per the germline V gene, CDR1 is SEHNR and CDR2 is FQNEAQ (reference sequence). The CDR3 nucleotides read TGTGCCAGCAGCTCGACCACCGACGGGGAGACCCAGTACTTC. Amino acids: CASSSTTDGETQYF.

This clonotype was detected many times. The V and J genes are TRBV5-1 and TRBJ2-5; the match to TRBD1 covers 8 bases. Germline trimming cut 4 bases from V and 5 bases from J; bases unmatched to any gene: 13. The CDR3 sequence is 16 residues long. CDR1 is SGHRS, CDR2 YFSETQ, per germline. Here the CDR3 reads CASSPQLTGESETQYF. As DNA, the CDR3 is TGCGCCAGCAGCCCACAATTGACAGGGGAAAGTGAGACCCAGTACTTC.

About this clonotype itself: A much larger clone differs by one base, so this may be a read error. The V gene is TRBV7-6, the J gene TRBJ1-1; 7 bases fit TRBD1. This CDR3 is built from 16 residues. The ends lost 1 base at V and 1 base at J; junction bases unmatched: 6. In germline, CDR1 is SGHVS, CDR2 FNYEAQ. In DNA form, the CDR3 reads TGTGCCAGCAGCTTAGAGGGGGACAGCACGAACACTGAAGCTTTCTTT. As protein: CASSLEGDSTNTEAFF.

The chain employs TRBV5-1 and TRBJ2-1; the D gene could be TRBD1 or TRBD2 (5 bases each). Germline V gene lookup returns CDR1 SGHRS and CDR2 YFSETQ. CDR3 length: 15 amino acids. The V gene lost 4 bases and the J gene lost 2 bases, with 13 bases spanning the gap. CDR3 sequence reads: CASSLGLGAYNEQFF. The CDR3 nucleotides read TGCGCCAGCAGCCTAGGGCTGGGGGCCTACAATGAGCAGTTCTTC.

There are a few counts of this clonotype. V usage is TRBV12-3 or TRBV12-4 and J usage is TRBJ2-5; TRBD2 aligns across 9 bases. The CDR3 length is 13 residues. The ends lost 5 bases at V and 5 bases at J; junction bases unmatched: 3. CDR3 region: CASSVAGGETQYF. CDR3 nucleotide sequence: TGTGCCAGCAGTGTCGCGGGGGGGGAGACCCAGTACTTC.

This clonotype was seen only a few times. The chain recombines TRBV7-9 with TRBJ1-1; TRBD1 agrees at 7 bases. This CDR3 comprises 16 residues. The trim removed 1 base at V and 1 base at J, leaving 6 bases unmatched. Germline V gives CDR1 SEHNR, CDR2 FQNEAQ (reference sequence). The CDR3 nucleotides read TGTGCCAGCAGCTTAGTTGACAGGGCGGAGAACACTGAAGCTTTCTTT. Translated, it gives CASSLVDRAENTEAFF.

This clonotype was detected a few times. The chain has TRBV3-1 and TRBJ2-3; the match to TRBD2 covers 8 bases. The junction had 6 bases not matched to a gene; V was cut back by 1 base and J by 0 bases. The germline CDR1 and CDR2 sequences are LGHDT and YNNKEL (reference sequence). This CDR3 spans 17 amino acids. The CDR3 spells CASSQALAGISTDTQYF. CDR3 bases: TGTGCCAGCAGCCAAGCGCTAGCGGGTATTAGCACAGATACGCAGTATTTT.

This clonotype was observed at least ten times. The CDR3 reads CASSSRGREGETQYF. The CDR3 coding sequence is TGTGCCAGCAGCTCCCGAGGCAGGGAGGGTGAGACCCAGTACTTC. The gene calls are TRBV7-3 and TRBJ2-5, with TRBD2 matching 7 bases. The CDR3 contains 15 residues. Germline values: CDR1 SGHTA, CDR2 FQGTGA. After removal of 4 bases from V and 5 bases from J, the junction contained 10 bases not matched to a gene.

This clonotype occurred a few times. V usage is TRBV20-1 and J usage is TRBJ2-7; no clear D. With 3 bases removed from V and 6 bases from J, the gap between germline ends came to 12 bases. CDR3 size: 12 residues. CDR1 is DFQATT and CDR2 is SNEGSKA in the germline V gene (reference sequence). CDR3 nucleotides: TGCAGTGCTAGCAACGGCCAGCCCGAGCAGTACTTC. Its translation is CSASNGQPEQYF.

This clonotype was recorded at least ten times. The genes are TRBV7-2 and TRBJ1-2; D perhaps matches TRBD1 (6 bases). The CDR3 loop spans 14 amino acids. Trimming pared 5 bases from V and 6 bases from J, leaving 16 bases between. Germline assignment: CDR1 SGHTA and CDR2 FQGNSA. This CDR3 is CASSAFGGAHGYTF. The CDR3 bases are TGTGCCAGCAGCGCCTTTGGGGGGGCCCATGGCTACACCTTC.

The table lists this clonotype with many counts. This chain connects TRBV7-9 to TRBJ2-6; D may be TRBD1 or TRBD2 (6 bases each). The CDR3 totals 16 residues. V shed 1 base and J shed 4 bases, with 11 bases lying between them. Germline V gene data show CDR1 as SEHNR and CDR2 as FQNEAQ (reference sequence). CDR3 amino acids: CASSLVGGSGANVLTF. In DNA, the CDR3 is TGTGCCAGCAGCTTAGTAGGGGGGAGCGGGGCCAACGTCCTGACTTTC.

This clonotype was detected many times. In DNA, the CDR3 is TGCAGTGCTACCATTGGGGGCTCCTACGAGCAGTACTTC. Encoded protein: CSATIGGSYEQYF. The chain links TRBV20-1 to TRBJ2-7; TRBD1 or TRBD2 may be the D gene (5 bases each). Per the germline V gene, CDR1 is DFQATT and CDR2 is SNEGSKA (reference sequence). The CDR3 is 13 residues long. The germline V and J ends were trimmed by 4 bases and 0 bases, with 10 bases remaining between them.

This clonotype appeared a few times. The chain uses TRBV6-5 and TRBJ1-1, with D possibly being TRBD1 (5 bases). Germline V gene data show CDR1 as MNHEY and CDR2 as SVGAGI. CDR3 length equals 16 residues. V lost 0 bases to trimming and J lost 4 bases, with 15 bases between them. The CDR3: CASSYSGDGRGTEAFF. The CDR3 nucleotides read TGTGCCAGCAGTTACTCGGGGGACGGAAGGGGCACTGAAGCTTTCTTT.

This chain connects TRBV19 to TRBJ1-1; a weak D match, TRBD1 (6 bases). Germline loops: CDR1 LNHDA, CDR2 SQIVND (reference sequence). V dropped 9 bases and J dropped 0 bases, with 20 bases sitting between them. The CDR3 covers 16 residues. The CDR3 reads CASNFDRKNVNTEAFF. The DNA of the CDR3 is TGTGCCAGCAACTTCGACAGGAAAAACGTGAACACTGAAGCTTTCTTT.

This clonotype has a count of ten or more. The chain uses TRBV27 and TRBJ1-6, with D maybe TRBD1 (5 bases). V dropped 5 bases and J dropped 14 bases, with 22 bases sitting between them. Germline V gives CDR1 MNHEY, CDR2 SMNVEV (reference sequence). The CDR3 consists of 15 residues. The CDR3 coding sequence is TGTGCCAGCAGTACCCTAGGGACGGTAGAAGGGTCCCTCCACTTT. This translates into CASSTLGTVEGSLHF.